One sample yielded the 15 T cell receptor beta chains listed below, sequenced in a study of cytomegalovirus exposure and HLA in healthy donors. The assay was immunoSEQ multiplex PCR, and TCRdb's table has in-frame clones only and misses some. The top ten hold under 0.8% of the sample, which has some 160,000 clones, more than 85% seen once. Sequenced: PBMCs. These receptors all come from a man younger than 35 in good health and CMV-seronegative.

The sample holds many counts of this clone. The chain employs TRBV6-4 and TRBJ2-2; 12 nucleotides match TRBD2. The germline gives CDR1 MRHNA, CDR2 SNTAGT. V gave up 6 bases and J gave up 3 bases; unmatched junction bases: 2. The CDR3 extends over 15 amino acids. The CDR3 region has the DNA TGTGCCAGCAGCAGACTAGCGGGAGACACCGGGGAGCTGTTTTTT. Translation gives CASSRLAGDTGELFF.

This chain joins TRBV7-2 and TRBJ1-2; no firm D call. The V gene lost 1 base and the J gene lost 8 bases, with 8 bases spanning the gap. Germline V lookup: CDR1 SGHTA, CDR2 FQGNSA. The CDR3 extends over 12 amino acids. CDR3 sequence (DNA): TGTGCCAGCAGCTTAGAAGGAGTAGGCTACACCTTC. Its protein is CASSLEGVGYTF. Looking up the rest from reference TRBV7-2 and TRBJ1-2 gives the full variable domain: GAGVSQSPSNKVTEKGKDVELRCDPISGHTALYWYRQSLGQGLEFLIYFQGNSAPDKSGLPSDRFSAERTGGSVSTLTIQRTQQEDSAVYLCASSLEGVGYTFGSGTRLTVV.

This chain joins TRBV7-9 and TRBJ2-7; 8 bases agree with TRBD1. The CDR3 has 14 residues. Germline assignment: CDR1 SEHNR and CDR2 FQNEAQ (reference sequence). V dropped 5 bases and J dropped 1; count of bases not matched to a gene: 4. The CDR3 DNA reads TGTGCCAGCAGCCGACAGGGGACTTCCTACGAGCAGTACTTC. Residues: CASSRQGTSYEQYF.

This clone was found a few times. Here the CDR3 reads CASSPAAGDYTF. CDR3 DNA sequence: TGTGCCAGCAGCCCAGCGGCAGGTGACTACACCTTC. The chain recombines TRBV7-9 with TRBJ1-2; D call uncertain. From germline, CDR1 is SEHNR and CDR2 FQNEAQ (reference sequence). The V gene lost 5 bases and the J gene lost 10 bases, with 14 bases spanning the gap. The CDR3 has 12 amino acids. The full variable domain, rest sourced from reference TRBV7-9 and TRBJ1-2, is DTGVSQNPRHKITKRGQNVTFRCDPISEHNRLYWYRQTLGQGPEFLTYFQNEAQLEKSRLLSDRFSAERPKGSFSTLEIQRTEQGDSAMYLCASSPAAGDYTFGSGTRLTVV.

Written as DNA, the CDR3 is TGTGCCAGCAGCTTAGCTTGGACAGACTATGGCTACACCTTC. Translation gives CASSLAWTDYGYTF. This sequence joins TRBV7-2 and TRBJ1-2; possible D gene TRBD1, 6 bases. The V end lost 0 bases, the J end lost 3 bases, and 8 bases lay between the germline ends. Germline CDR1 SGHTA, CDR2 FQGNSA. The CDR3 has 14 residues.

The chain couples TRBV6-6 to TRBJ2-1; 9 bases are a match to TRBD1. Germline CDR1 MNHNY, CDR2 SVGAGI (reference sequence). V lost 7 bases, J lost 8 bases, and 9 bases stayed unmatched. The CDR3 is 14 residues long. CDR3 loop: CASKTGTGYHEQFF. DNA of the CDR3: TGTGCCAGCAAAACCGGGACAGGGTACCATGAGCAGTTCTTC.

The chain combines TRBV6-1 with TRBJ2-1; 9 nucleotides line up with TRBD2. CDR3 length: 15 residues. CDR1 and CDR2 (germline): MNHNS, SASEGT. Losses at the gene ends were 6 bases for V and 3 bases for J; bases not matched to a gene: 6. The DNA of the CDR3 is TGTGCCAGCAGCATTAGCGGGAGCGACTACAATGAGCAGTTCTTC. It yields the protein CASSISGSDYNEQFF.

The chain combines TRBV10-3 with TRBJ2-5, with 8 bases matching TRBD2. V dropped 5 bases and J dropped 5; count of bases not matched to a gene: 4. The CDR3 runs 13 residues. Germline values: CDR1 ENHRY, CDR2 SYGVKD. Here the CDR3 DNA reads TGTGCCATCAGTATCGGGGGGGTGGAGACCCAGTACTTC. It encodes CAISIGGVETQYF.

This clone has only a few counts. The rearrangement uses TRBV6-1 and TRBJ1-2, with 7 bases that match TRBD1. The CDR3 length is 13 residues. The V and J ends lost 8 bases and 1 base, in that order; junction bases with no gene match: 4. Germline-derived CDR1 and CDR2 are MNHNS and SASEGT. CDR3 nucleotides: TGTGCCAGCCGGGACAGAATTAACTATGGCTACACCTTC. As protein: CASRDRINYGYTF.

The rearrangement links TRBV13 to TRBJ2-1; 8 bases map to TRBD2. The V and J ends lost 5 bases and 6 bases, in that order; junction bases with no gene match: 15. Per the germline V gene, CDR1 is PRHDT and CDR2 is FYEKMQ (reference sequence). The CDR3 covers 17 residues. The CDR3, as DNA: TGTGCCAGCAGCCGAACCGGACCGGGACTAGGGGTCAATGAGCAGTTCTTC. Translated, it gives CASSRTGPGLGVNEQFF. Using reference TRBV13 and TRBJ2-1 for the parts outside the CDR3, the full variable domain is AAGVIQSPRHLIKEKRETATLKCYPIPRHDTVYWYQQGPGQDPQFLISFYEKMQSDKGSIPDRFSAQQFSDYHSELNMSSLELGDSALYFCASSRTGPGLGVNEQFFGPGTRLTVL.

CDR3 sequence (DNA): TGCAGCGCAGGGCCAGGACTGAACACTGAAGCTTTCTTT. Its translation is CSAGPGLNTEAFF. The V and J genes are TRBV29-1 and TRBJ1-1; tentative D call: TRBD1 (5 bases). CDR3 length equals 13 residues. Germline CDR1 SQVTM, CDR2 ANQGSEA. The ends were cut back, 7 bases at V and 0 bases at J, with 12 bases in the middle.

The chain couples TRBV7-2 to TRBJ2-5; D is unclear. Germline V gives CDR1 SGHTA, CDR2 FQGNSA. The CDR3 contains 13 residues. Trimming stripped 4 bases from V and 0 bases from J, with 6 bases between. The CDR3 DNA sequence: TGTGCCAGCAGCTCCGCGGACCAAGAGACCCAGTACTTC. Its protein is CASSSADQETQYF.

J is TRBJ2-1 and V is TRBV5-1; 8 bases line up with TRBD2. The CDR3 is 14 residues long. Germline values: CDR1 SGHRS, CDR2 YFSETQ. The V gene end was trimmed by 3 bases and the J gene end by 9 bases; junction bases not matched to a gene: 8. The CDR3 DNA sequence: TGCGCCAGCAGCTGGATGACTAGCGAGGCTGAGCAGTTCTTC. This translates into CASSWMTSEAEQFF.

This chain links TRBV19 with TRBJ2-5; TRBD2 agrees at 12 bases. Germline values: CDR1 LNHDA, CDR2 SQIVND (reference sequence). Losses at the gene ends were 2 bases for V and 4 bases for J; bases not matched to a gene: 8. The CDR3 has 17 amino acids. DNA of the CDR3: TGTGCCAGTAGTATACCCCTAGCGGGAGGGCTAGGAGAGACCCAGTACTTC. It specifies CASSIPLAGGLGETQYF.

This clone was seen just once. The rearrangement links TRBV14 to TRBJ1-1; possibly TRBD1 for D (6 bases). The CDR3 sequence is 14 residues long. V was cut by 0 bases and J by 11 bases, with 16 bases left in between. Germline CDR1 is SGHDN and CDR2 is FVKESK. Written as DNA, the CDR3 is TGTGCCAGCAGCCAAGATGTGTGGGGGCGAATGGCTTTCTTT. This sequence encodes CASSQDVWGRMAFF.